This T cell receptor (beta chain) is from a study of blood T cell repertoires in COVID-19. Overall study context: From the United States, Italy and Spain came samples of acute and convalescent COVID-19. The cDNA or gDNA used as material had been derived from T cells, B-cell-depleted T cells, or PBMCs.

The CDR3 spans 18 residues. V trimming: 2 bases; J trimming: 4 bases; junction bases outside the gene matches: 10. Germline V lookup: CDR1 SGHVS, CDR2 FQNEAQ. As handled by the study authors: From reference gene primer amplification, estimates of nucleated cell counts were derived. The assay was immunoSEQ multiplex PCR, and TCRdb's table has in-frame clones only and misses some. The V and J calls and the clone size are those of that table, but D and trimming were determined from the DNA. Here the sample spans 93,000 or so clones, roughly 84% being singletons. The chain carries TRBV7-8 and TRBJ1-5, with 11 bases fitting TRBD1. The clonotype originates from a human donor in a cohort sampled during active or convalescent COVID-19. Sequencing was performed on peripheral blood. The CDR3 here is CASSLPGQGVRVNQPQHF. The CDR3 region has the DNA TGTGCCAGCAGCTTACCGGGACAGGGGGTAAGGGTGAATCAGCCCCAGCATTTT.